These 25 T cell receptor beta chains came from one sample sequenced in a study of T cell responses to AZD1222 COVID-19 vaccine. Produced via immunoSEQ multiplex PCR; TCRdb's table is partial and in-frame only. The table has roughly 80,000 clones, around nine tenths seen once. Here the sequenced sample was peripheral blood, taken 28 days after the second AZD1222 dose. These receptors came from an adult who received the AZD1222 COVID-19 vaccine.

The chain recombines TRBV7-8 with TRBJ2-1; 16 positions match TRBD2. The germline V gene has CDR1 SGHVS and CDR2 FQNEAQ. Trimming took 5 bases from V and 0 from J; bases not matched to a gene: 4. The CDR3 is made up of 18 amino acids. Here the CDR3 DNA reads TGTGCCAGCAGCATGGGACTAGCGGGAGGGAGCTCCTACAATGAGCAGTTCTTC. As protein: CASSMGLAGGSSYNEQFF. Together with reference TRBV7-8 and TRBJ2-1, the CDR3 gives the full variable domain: GAGVSQSPRYKVAKRGQDVALRCDPISGHVSLFWYQQALGQGPEFLTYFQNEAQLDKSGLPSDRFFAERPEGSVSTLKIQRTQQEDSAVYLCASSMGLAGGSSYNEQFFGPGTRLTVL.

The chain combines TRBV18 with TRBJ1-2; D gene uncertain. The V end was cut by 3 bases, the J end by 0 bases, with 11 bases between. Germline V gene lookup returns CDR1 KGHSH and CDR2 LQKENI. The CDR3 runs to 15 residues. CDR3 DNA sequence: TGTGCCAGCTCACCGAACGCAGGTTCTAACTATGGCTACACCTTC. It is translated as CASSPNAGSNYGYTF.

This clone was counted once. CDR3 amino acids: CASSYSRRGTEAFF. The DNA of the CDR3 is TGTGCCAGCAGTTACTCGCGCAGGGGCACTGAAGCTTTCTTT. V usage is TRBV6-5 and J usage is TRBJ1-1; perhaps TRBD1 as D (6 bases). In germline, CDR1 is MNHEY, CDR2 SVGAGI. CDR3 size: 14 residues. The V gene lost 0 bases and the J gene lost 4 bases, with 9 bases spanning the gap.

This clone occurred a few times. The CDR3 loop reads CATAENQDNSPLHF. The CDR3 coding sequence is TGTGCCACGGCCGAGAATCAGGATAATTCACCCCTCCACTTT. The chain recombines TRBV18 with TRBJ1-6; D unclear. Trimming left V 10 bases short and J 5 bases short, with 15 bases between. Germline CDR1 KGHSH, CDR2 LQKENI. The CDR3 contains 14 residues.

The CDR3 DNA reads as TGTGCCAGTAGTAGGGGACTTAATGAAAAACTGTTTTTT. Translation gives CASSRGLNEKLFF. The chain joins TRBV19 to TRBJ1-4, with a possible D match to TRBD1 (5 bases). Germline V lookup: CDR1 LNHDA, CDR2 SQIVND (reference sequence). The CDR3 has 13 amino acids. The germline V and J ends were trimmed by 4 bases and 4 bases, with 7 bases remaining between them.

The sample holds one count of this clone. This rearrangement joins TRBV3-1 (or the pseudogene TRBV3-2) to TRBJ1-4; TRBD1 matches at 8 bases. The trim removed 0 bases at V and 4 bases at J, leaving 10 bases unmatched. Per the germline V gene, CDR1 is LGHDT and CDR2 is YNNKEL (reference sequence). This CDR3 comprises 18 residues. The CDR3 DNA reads TGTGCCAGCAGCCAAGAGCGGAAGACAGGGGAGGGTAATGAAAAACTGTTTTTT. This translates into CASSQERKTGEGNEKLFF.

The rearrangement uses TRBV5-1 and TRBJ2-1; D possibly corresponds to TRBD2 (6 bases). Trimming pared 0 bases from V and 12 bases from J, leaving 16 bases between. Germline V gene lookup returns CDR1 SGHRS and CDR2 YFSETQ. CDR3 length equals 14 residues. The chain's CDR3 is CASSLDAGIRGQFF. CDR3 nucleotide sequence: TGCGCCAGCAGCTTGGATGCGGGGATCCGAGGGCAGTTCTTC.

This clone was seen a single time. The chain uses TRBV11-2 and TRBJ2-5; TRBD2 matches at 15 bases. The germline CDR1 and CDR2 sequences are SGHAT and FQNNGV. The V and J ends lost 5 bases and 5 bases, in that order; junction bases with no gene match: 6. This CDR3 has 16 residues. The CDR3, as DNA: TGTGCCAGCAGCCCCGCCGGGACTAGCGGGAGGGAGACCCAGTACTTC. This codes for CASSPAGTSGRETQYF.

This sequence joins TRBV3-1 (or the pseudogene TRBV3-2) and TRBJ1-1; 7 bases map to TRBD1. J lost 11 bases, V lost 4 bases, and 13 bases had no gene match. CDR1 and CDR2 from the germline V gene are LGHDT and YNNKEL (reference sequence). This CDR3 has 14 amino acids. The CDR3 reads CASSLRDRPLNAFF. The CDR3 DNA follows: TGTGCCAGCAGCCTACGGGACAGACCTTTGAATGCTTTCTTT.

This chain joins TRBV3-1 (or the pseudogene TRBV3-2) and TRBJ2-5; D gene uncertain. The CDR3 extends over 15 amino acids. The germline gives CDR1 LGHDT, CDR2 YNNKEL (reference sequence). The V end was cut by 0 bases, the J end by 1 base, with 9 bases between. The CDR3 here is CASSQDSAGQETQYF. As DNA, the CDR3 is TGTGCCAGCAGCCAAGATTCGGCAGGCCAAGAGACCCAGTACTTC.

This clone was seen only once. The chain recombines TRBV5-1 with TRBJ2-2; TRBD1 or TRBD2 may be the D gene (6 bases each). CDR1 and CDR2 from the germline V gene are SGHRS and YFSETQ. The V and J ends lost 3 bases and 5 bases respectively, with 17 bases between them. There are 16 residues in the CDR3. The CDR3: CASSWTKAGVTGELFF. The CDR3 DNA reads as TGCGCCAGCAGCTGGACTAAGGCAGGGGTAACCGGGGAGCTGTTTTTT.

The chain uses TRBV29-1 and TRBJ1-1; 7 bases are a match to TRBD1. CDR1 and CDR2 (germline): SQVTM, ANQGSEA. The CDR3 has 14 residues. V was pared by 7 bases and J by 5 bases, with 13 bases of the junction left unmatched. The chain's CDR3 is CSATQGRGWTEAFF. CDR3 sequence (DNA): TGCAGCGCCACACAGGGGAGAGGGTGGACTGAAGCTTTCTTT.

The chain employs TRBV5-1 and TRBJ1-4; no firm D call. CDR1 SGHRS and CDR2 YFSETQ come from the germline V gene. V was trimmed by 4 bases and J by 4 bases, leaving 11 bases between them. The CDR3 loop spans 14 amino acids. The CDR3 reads CASSPDRLNEKLFF. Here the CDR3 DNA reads TGCGCCAGCAGCCCGGACCGCCTTAATGAAAAACTGTTTTTT. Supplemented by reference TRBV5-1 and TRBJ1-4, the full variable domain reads KAGVTQTPRYLIKTRGQQVTLSCSPISGHRSVSWYQQTPGQGLQFLFEYFSETQRNKGNFPGRFSGRQFSNSRSEMNVSTLELGDSALYLCASSPDRLNEKLFFGSGTQLSVL.

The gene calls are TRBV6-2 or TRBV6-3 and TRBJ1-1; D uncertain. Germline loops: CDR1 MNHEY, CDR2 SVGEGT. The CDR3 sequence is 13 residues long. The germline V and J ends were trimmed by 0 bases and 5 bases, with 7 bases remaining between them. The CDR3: CASSYSGGTEAFF. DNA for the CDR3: TGTGCCAGCAGTTACTCCGGCGGGACTGAAGCTTTCTTT.

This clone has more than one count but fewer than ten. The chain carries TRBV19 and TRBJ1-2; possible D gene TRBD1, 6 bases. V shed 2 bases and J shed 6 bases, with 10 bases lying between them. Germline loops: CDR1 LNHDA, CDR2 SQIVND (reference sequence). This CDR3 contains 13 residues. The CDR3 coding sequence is TGTGCCAGTAGTATACAGGGGTCGGATGGCTACACCTTC. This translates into CASSIQGSDGYTF.

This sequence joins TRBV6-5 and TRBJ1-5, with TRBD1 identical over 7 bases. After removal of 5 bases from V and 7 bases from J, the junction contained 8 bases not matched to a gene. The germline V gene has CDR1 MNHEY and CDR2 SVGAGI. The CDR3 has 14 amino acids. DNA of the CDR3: TGTGCCAGCAGTAGAGGGACAGAGGGCCAGCCCCAGCATTTT. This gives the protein CASSRGTEGQPQHF.

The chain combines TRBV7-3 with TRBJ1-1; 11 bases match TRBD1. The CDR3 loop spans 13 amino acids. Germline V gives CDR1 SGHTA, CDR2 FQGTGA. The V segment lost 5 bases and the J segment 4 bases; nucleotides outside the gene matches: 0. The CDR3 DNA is TGTGCCAGCAGCGGGACAGGGGGCACTGAAGCTTTCTTT. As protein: CASSGTGGTEAFF.

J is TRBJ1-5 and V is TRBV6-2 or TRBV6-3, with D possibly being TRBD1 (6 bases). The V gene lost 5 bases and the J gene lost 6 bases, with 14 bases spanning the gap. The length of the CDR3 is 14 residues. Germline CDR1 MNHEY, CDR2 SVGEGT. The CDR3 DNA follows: TGTGCCAGCAGTACAGGGAATAGGGCTCAGCCCCAGCATTTT. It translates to CASSTGNRAQPQHF.

The CDR3 DNA reads as TGTGCCATCAGTGAGAGGACTAGCGGGAGTGTGACCCAGTACTTC. Translating it yields CAISERTSGSVTQYF. The chain recombines TRBV10-3 with TRBJ2-5; 13 bases fit TRBD2. The CDR3 is made up of 15 amino acids. The germline gives CDR1 ENHRY, CDR2 SYGVKD. J gave up 7 bases and V 2 bases, and 4 bases lay outside the gene matches.

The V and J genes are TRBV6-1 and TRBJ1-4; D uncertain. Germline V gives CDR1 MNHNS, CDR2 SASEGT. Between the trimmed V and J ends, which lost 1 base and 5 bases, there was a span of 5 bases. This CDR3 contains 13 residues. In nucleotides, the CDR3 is TGTGCCAGCAGTGAAGTGGGAAATGAAAAACTGTTTTTT. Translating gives CASSEVGNEKLFF.

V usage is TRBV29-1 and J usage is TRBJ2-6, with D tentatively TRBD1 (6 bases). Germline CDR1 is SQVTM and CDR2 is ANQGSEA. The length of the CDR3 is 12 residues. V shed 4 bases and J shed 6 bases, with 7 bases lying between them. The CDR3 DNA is TGCAGCGTTGGGACAGAGGCCAACGTCCTGACTTTC. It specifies CSVGTEANVLTF. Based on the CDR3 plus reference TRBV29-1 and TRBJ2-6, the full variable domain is SAVISQKPSRDICQRGTSLTIQCQVDSQVTMMFWYRQQPGQSLTLIATANQGSEATYESGFVIDKFPISRPNLTFSTLTVSNMSPEDSSIYLCSVGTEANVLTFGAGSRLTVL.

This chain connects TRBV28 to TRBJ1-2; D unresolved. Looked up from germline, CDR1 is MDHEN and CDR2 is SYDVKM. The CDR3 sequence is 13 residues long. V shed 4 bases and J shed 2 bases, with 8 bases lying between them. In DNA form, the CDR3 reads TGTGCCAGCAGTTGGACGCAGAACTATGGCTACACCTTC. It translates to CASSWTQNYGYTF.

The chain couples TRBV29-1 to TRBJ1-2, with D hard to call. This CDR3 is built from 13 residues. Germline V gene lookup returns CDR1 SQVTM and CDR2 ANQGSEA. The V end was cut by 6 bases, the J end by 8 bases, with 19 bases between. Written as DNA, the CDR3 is TGCAGCGTCGTCCCCCGATCAGTGCGGGGCTACACCTTC. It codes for CSVVPRSVRGYTF. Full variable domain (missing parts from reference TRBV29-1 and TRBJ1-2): SAVISQKPSRDICQRGTSLTIQCQVDSQVTMMFWYRQQPGQSLTLIATANQGSEATYESGFVIDKFPISRPNLTFSTLTVSNMSPEDSSIYLCSVVPRSVRGYTFGSGTRLTVV.

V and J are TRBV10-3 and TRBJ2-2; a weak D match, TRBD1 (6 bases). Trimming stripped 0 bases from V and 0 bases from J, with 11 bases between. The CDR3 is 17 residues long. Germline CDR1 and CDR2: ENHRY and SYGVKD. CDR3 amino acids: CAISESQGQSNTGELFF. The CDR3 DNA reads TGTGCCATCAGTGAGTCGCAGGGGCAGTCGAACACCGGGGAGCTGTTTTTT.

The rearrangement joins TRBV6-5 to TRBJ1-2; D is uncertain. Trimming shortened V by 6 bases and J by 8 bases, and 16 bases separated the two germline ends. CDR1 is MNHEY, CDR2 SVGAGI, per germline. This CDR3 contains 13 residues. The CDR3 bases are TGTGCCAGCAGGCTAGGGTGGAACGGGGGCTACACCTTC. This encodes CASRLGWNGGYTF.